One and the same sample provided the 11 T cell receptor beta chains below, sequenced in a study of a mutant IDH1 vaccine in newly diagnosed glioma. These receptors lack a known antigen. Time point defined: week 23, last vaccination. In the vaccine, a single dose held 300 ug of the mutant IDH1 20-mer peptide, along with topical imiquimod. Only in-frame clones appear in the TCRdb table, and some are missing; sequencing was by immunoSEQ multiplex PCR. The sample has around 60,000 clones, 70% to 90% seen once. Sample: PBMCs, taken from a glioma patient whose treatment included an IDH1 peptide vaccine. The receptors here all came from a man younger than 45 with glioma.

V usage is TRBV18 and J usage is TRBJ1-1, with TRBD1 matching 12 bases. Per the germline V gene, CDR1 is KGHSH and CDR2 is LQKENI. J gave up 0 bases and V 4 bases, and 9 bases lay outside the gene matches. The CDR3 runs 18 residues. CDR3 DNA sequence: TGTGCCAGCTCACAAGGGACAGGGGGCTACTTTTTGAACACTGAAGCTTTCTTT. Amino acid sequence: CASSQGTGGYFLNTEAFF.

The chain has TRBV6-1 and TRBJ2-3; no reliable D call. The CDR3 runs to 14 residues. The V end lost 10 bases, the J end lost 0 bases, and 14 bases lay between the germline ends. From germline, CDR1 is MNHNS and CDR2 SASEGT. The CDR3 here is CATCRQLSTDTQYF. The CDR3 DNA is TGTGCCACCTGCCGGCAGCTTAGCACAGATACGCAGTATTTT.

This clone was recorded only once. The chain uses TRBV6-5 and TRBJ1-4; 7 bases are a match to TRBD1. The V gene end was trimmed by 2 bases and the J gene end by 5 bases; junction bases not matched to a gene: 2. Germline V CDR1 and CDR2: MNHEY, SVGAGI. CDR3 length equals 14 residues. The CDR3 here is CASSYEGGNEKLFF. The CDR3 DNA reads TGTGCCAGCAGTTACGAAGGGGGCAATGAAAAACTGTTTTTT.

The chain links TRBV10-1 to TRBJ2-2, with unresolved D. Germline loops: CDR1 WNHNN, CDR2 SYGVQD (reference sequence). Deletions cut 6 bases from V and 1 base from J, with 9 bases between. This CDR3 has 14 amino acids. In nucleotides, the CDR3 is TGCGCCAGCAGCGGAGCCTGGAACACCGGGGAGCTGTTTTTT. Translating gives CASSGAWNTGELFF.

V is TRBV14 and J is TRBJ2-7; D not certain. The V gene lost 0 bases and the J gene lost 6 bases, with 12 bases spanning the gap. Germline CDR1 reads SGHDN; CDR2 reads FVKESK. There are 14 residues in the CDR3. CDR3 in DNA: TGTGCCAGCAGCCAAGAATCGCGGTCGGTCGAGCAGTACTTC. Amino acid sequence: CASSQESRSVEQYF.

In DNA, the CDR3 is TGTGCCAGCAGTTACTCGACACAGACCGGGGAGCTGTTTTTT. Its protein product is CASSYSTQTGELFF. V is TRBV6-5 and J is TRBJ2-2; unclear D gene. Between the trimmed V and J ends, which lost 0 bases and 5 bases, there was a span of 7 bases. Germline V gene lookup returns CDR1 MNHEY and CDR2 SVGAGI. The CDR3 contains 14 residues.

The chain combines TRBV10-2 with TRBJ2-1; 14 bases agree with TRBD2. CDR1 and CDR2 from the germline V gene are WSHSY and SAAADI. The V gene end was trimmed by 6 bases and the J gene end by 9 bases; junction bases not matched to a gene: 7. The CDR3 sequence is 15 residues long. CDR3 coding DNA: TGCGCCAGCAGCCGGACTAGCGGGGGGTTAATTGAGCAGTTCTTC. It codes for CASSRTSGGLIEQFF.

The chain combines TRBV27 with TRBJ2-5; D not resolved. V gave up 3 bases and J gave up 1 base, with 12 bases separating them. The germline V gene encodes CDR1 MNHEY and CDR2 SMNVEV (reference sequence). This CDR3 contains 15 residues. The CDR3 DNA reads TGTGCCAGCAGTTTGTCTGGACGCTCCCAAGAGACCCAGTACTTC. As protein: CASSLSGRSQETQYF.

The chain uses TRBV29-1 and TRBJ2-5; the D is unclear. The end of the DNA fits TRBJ2-7 better, so the J call may be wrong. The CDR3 has 12 amino acids. Germline CDR1 is SQVTM and CDR2 is ANQGSEA. The CDR3 loop reads CSVGRQGNEQYF. CDR3 DNA: TGCAGCGTGGGCCGGCAAGGGAACGAGCAGTACTTC.

This sequence joins TRBV10-2 and TRBJ1-2; TRBD1 agrees at 8 bases. CDR1 and CDR2 (germline): WSHSY, SAAADI. The CDR3 has 13 amino acids. Trimming cost V 6 bases and J 4 bases; bases outside gene matches: 4. DNA for the CDR3: TGCGCCAGCAGCCAGGGACAGGCCTATGGCTACACCTTC. Protein sequence: CASSQGQAYGYTF.

The V and J genes are TRBV28 and TRBJ2-1; 8 bases line up with TRBD1. Germline V CDR1 and CDR2: MDHEN, SYDVKM. The CDR3 has 15 residues. V was clipped by 6 bases and J by 0 bases; unmatched bases: 4. CDR3 nucleotide sequence: TGTGCCAGCAGGGGACAGGATAACTCCTACAATGAGCAGTTCTTC. Protein sequence: CASRGQDNSYNEQFF.